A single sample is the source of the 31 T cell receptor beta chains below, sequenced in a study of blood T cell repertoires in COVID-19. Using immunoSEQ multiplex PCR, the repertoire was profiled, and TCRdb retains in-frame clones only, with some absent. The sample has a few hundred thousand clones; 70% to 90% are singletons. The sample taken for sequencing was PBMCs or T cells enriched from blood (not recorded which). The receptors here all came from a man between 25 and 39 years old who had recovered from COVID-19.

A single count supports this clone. CDR3 in amino acids: CASSLEVSFYGYTF. CDR3 nucleotide sequence: TGTGCCAGCAGCCTTGAAGTAAGCTTTTATGGCTACACCTTC. The chain joins TRBV5-4 to TRBJ1-2; D uncertain. V was clipped by 4 bases and J by 5 bases, with 15 bases between them. The CDR3 is 14 amino acids. CDR1 and CDR2 from the germline V gene are SGHNT and YYREEE (reference sequence).

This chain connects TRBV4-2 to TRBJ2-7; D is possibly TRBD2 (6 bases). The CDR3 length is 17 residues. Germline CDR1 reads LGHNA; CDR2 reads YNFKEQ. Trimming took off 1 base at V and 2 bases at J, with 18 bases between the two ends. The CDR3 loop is CASSQVKLGLAPYEQYF. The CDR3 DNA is TGTGCCAGCAGCCAAGTCAAATTGGGCCTAGCGCCCTACGAGCAGTACTTC.

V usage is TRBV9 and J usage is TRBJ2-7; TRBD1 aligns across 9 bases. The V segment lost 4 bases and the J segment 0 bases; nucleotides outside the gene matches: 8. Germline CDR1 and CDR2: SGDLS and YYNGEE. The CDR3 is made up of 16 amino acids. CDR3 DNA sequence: TGTGCCAGCAGCCCCTCCGGGACAGGGAGCTCCTACGAGCAGTACTTC. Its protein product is CASSPSGTGSSYEQYF.

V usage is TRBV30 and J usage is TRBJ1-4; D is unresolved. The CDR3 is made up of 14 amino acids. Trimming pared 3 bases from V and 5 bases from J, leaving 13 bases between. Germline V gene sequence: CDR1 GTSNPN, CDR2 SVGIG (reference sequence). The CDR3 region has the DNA TGTGCCTGGAGACGATCGAAGCTGAATGAAAAACTGTTTTTT. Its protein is CAWRRSKLNEKLFF.

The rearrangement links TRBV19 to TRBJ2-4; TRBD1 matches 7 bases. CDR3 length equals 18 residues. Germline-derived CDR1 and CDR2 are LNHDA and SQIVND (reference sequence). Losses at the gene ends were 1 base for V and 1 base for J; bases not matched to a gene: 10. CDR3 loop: CASSIAEGARSAKNIQYF. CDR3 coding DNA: TGTGCCAGTAGTATAGCCGAGGGGGCGAGATCGGCCAAAAACATTCAGTACTTC.

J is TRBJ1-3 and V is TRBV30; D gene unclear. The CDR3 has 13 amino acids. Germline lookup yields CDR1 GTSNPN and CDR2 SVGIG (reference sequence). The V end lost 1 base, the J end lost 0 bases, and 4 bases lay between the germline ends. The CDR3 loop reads CAWSASSGNTIYF. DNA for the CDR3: TGTGCCTGGAGTGCCTCCTCTGGAAACACCATATATTTT.

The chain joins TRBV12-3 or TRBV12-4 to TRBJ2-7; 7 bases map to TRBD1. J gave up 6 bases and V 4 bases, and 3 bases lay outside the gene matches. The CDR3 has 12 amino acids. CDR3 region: CASSSGGVEQYF. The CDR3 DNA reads TGTGCCAGCAGTTCAGGGGGAGTCGAGCAGTACTTC.

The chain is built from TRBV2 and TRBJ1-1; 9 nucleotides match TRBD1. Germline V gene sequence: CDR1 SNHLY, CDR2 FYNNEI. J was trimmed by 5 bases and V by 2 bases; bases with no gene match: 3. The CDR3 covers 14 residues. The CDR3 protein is CASSEYRGQTEAFF. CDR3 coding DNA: TGTGCCAGCAGTGAATACAGGGGGCAGACTGAAGCTTTCTTT. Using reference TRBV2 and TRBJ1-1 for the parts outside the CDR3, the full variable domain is EPEVTQTPSHQVTQMGQEVILRCVPISNHLYFYWYRQILGQKVEFLVSFYNNEISEKSEIFDDQFSVERPDGSNFTLKIRSTKLEDSAMYFCASSEYRGQTEAFFGQGTRLTVV.

The DNA of the CDR3 is TGTGCCAGTACCCTCCGACAGGGTGATACCGGGGAGCTGTTTTTT. Translated, it gives CASTLRQGDTGELFF. This chain uses TRBV19 with TRBJ2-2, with 7 nucleotides matching TRBD1. Germline loops: CDR1 LNHDA, CDR2 SQIVND (reference sequence). The CDR3 is 15 residues long. The junction had 10 bases not matched to a gene; V was cut back by 7 bases and J by 5 bases.

Written as DNA, the CDR3 is TGTGCCAGCAGTGACACCGGAGGTCGTGGCTACACCTTC. Translation: CASSDTGGRGYTF. The gene calls are TRBV6-4 and TRBJ1-2; D is unresolved. Germline V gives CDR1 MRHNA, CDR2 SNTAGT. The germline V and J ends were trimmed by 2 bases and 7 bases, with 11 bases remaining between them. The CDR3 spans 13 residues.

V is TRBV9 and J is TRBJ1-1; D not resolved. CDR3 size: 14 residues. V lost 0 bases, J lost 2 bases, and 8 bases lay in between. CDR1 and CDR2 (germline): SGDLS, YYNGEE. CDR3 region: CASSVATGNTEAFF. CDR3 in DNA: TGTGCCAGCAGCGTAGCTACGGGTAACACTGAAGCTTTCTTT.

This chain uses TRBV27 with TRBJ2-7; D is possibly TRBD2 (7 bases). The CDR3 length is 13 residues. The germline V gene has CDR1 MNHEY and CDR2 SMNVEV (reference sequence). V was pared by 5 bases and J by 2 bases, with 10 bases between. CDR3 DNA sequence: TGTGCCAGCAGTCCGGGGGGCCCCTACGAGCAGTACTTC. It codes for CASSPGGPYEQYF.

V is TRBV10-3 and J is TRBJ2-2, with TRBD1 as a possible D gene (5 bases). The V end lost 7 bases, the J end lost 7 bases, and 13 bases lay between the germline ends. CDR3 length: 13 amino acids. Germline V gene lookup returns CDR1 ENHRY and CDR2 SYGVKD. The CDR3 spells CAIKRARGGELFF. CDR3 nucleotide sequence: TGTGCCATCAAACGGGCAAGGGGCGGGGAGCTGTTTTTT.

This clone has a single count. The CDR3 DNA sequence: TGTGCCAGCAGCCAAGAAGGGACATGGACTTTTAATTCACCCCTCCACTTT. This sequence encodes CASSQEGTWTFNSPLHF. J is TRBJ1-6 and V is TRBV4-2, with a weak D call TRBD1 (6 bases). V lost 0 bases to trimming and J lost 6 bases, with 15 bases between them. CDR3 size: 17 residues. Germline lookup yields CDR1 LGHNA and CDR2 YNFKEQ.

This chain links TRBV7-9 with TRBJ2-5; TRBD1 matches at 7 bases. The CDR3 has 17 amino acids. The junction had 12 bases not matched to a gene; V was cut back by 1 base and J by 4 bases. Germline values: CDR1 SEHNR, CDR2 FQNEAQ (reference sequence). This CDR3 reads CASSLGDREQERETQYF. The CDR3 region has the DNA TGTGCCAGCAGCTTAGGTGACAGGGAACAGGAACGAGAGACCCAGTACTTC.

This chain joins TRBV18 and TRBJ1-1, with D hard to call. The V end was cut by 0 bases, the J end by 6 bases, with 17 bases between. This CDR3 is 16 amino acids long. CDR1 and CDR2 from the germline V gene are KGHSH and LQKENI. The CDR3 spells CASSPPNTRPIPEAFF. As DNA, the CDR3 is TGTGCCAGCTCACCACCCAATACTCGTCCCATCCCTGAAGCTTTCTTT.

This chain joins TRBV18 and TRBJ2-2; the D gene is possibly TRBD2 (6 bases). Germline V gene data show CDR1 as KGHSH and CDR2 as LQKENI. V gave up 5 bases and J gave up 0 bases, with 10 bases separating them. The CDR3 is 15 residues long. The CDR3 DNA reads TGTGCCAGCTCATCGGGACTGACGAACACCGGGGAGCTGTTTTTT. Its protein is CASSSGLTNTGELFF. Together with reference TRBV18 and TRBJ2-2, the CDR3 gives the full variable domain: NAGVMQNPRHLVRRRGQEARLRCSPMKGHSHVYWYRQLPEEGLKFMVYLQKENIIDESGMPKERFSAEFPKEGPSILRIQQVVRGDSAAYFCASSSGLTNTGELFFGEGSRLTVL.

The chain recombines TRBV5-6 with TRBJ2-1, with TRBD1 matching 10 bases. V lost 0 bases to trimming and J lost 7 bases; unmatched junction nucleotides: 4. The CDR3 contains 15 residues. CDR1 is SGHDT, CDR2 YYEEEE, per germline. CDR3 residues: CASSLGQGARNEQFF. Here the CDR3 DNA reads TGTGCCAGCAGCTTGGGACAGGGGGCACGGAATGAGCAGTTCTTC.

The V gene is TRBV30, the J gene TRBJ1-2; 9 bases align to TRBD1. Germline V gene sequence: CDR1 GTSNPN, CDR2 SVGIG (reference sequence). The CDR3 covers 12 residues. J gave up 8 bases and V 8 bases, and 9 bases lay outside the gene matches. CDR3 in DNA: TGTGCCCAAAAGACAGGGGGATTAGGCTACACCTTC. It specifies CAQKTGGLGYTF.

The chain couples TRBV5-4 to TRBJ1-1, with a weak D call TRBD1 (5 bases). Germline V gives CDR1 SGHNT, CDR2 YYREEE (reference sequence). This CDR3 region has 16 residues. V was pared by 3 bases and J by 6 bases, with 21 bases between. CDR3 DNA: TGTGCCAGCAGCTCACCCGCGGGGGGTGATTCATCTGAAGCTTTCTTT. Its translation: CASSSPAGGDSSEAFF.

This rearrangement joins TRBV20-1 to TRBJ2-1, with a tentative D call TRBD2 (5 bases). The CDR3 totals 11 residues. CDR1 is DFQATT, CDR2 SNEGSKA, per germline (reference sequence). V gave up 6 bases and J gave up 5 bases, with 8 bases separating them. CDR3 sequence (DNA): TGCAGTGCCGGACTTAACAATGAGCAGTTCTTC. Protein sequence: CSAGLNNEQFF.

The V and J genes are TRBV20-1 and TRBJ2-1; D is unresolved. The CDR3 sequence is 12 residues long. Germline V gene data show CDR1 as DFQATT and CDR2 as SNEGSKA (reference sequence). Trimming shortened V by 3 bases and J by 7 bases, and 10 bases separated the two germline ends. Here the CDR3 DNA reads TGCAGTGCTAGTGCCGGGTGGAATGAGCAGTTCTTC. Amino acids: CSASAGWNEQFF.

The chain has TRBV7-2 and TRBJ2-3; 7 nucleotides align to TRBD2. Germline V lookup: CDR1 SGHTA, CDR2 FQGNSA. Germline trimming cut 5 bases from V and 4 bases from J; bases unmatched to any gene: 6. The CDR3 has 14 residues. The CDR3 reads CASSPRLAADTQYF. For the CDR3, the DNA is TGTGCCAGCAGCCCTAGACTAGCCGCAGATACGCAGTATTTT.

Written as DNA, the CDR3 is TGTGCCAGCTCACCACAGGGACTAGCGGGGCATTGGACCCAGTACTTC. Amino acid sequence: CASSPQGLAGHWTQYF. This chain uses TRBV18 with TRBJ2-5, with 13 bases aligning to TRBD2. In germline, CDR1 is KGHSH, CDR2 LQKENI. The junction had 6 bases not matched to a gene; V was cut back by 1 base and J by 7 bases. The CDR3 has 16 residues. The full variable domain, in which reference TRBV18 and TRBJ2-5 provide the parts outside the CDR3, is NAGVMQNPRHLVRRRGQEARLRCSPMKGHSHVYWYRQLPEEGLKFMVYLQKENIIDESGMPKERFSAEFPKEGPSILRIQQVVRGDSAAYFCASSPQGLAGHWTQYFGPGTRLLVL.

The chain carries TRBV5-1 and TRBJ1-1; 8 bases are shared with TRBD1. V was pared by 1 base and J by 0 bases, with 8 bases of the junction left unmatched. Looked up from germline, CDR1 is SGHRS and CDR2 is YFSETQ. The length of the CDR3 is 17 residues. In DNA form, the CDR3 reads TGCGCCAGCAGCTTGAAATCAGGGGGCGGGATGAACACTGAAGCTTTCTTT. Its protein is CASSLKSGGGMNTEAFF.

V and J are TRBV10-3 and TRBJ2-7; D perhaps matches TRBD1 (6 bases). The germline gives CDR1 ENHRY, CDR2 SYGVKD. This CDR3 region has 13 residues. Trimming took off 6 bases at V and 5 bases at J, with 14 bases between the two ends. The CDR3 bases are TGTGCCATCAGGGCAGGGGAGAAAGACGAGCAGTACTTC. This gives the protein CAIRAGEKDEQYF.

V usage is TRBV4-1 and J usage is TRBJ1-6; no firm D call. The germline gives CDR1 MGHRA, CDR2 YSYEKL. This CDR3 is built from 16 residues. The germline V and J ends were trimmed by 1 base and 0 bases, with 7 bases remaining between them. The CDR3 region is CASSQARSSYNSPLHF. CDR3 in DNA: TGCGCCAGCAGCCAAGCCCGGAGCTCCTATAATTCACCCCTCCACTTT.

This CDR3 reads CSASGPGFSSPLHF. Written as DNA, the CDR3 is TGCAGTGCTAGTGGGCCAGGGTTTAGTTCACCCCTCCACTTT. The V call is TRBV20-1, the J call TRBJ1-6; D is possibly TRBD1 (5 bases). The V gene lost 3 bases and the J gene lost 9 bases, with 15 bases spanning the gap. CDR3 length equals 14 residues. Germline V gene data show CDR1 as DFQATT and CDR2 as SNEGSKA (reference sequence).

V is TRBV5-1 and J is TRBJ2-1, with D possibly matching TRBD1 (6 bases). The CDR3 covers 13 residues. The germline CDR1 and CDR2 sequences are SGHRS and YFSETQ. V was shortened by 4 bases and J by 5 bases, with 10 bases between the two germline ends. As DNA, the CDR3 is TGCGCCAGCAGCAGGGGGAAGGACAATGAGCAGTTCTTC. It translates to CASSRGKDNEQFF.

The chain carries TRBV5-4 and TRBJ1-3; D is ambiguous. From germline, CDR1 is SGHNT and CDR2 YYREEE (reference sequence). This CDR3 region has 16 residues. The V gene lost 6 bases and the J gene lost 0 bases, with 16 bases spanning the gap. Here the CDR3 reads CASTPGASSSGNTIYF. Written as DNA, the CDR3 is TGTGCCAGCACTCCAGGTGCTTCAAGCTCTGGAAACACCATATATTTT.

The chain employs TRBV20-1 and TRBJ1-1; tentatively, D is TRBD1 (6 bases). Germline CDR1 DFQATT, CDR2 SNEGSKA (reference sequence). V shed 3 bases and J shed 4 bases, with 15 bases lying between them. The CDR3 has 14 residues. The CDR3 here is CSASNWGLGTEAFF. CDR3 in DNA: TGCAGTGCTAGTAATTGGGGGCTTGGCACTGAAGCTTTCTTT.